This record covers a single T cell receptor beta chain. Its antigen is not known. The data belong to a study of radiation and T cells in renal cell carcinoma. Study at large: Nephrectomy followed 15 Gy stereotactic body radiation by 4 weeks.

Only in-frame clones appear in the TCRdb table, and some are missing; sequencing was by immunoSEQ multiplex PCR. This table holds about 130,000 clones, about 81% found once. Notes on the study in general: From baseline, blood top tumor clonotypes peaked at 2 weeks post-radiation. Without pretreatment biopsies, baseline tumor clonotype presence was undetermined.

Time point meaning: blood 2 weeks post-SBRT. Treatment noted: 15 Gy SBRT to primary tumor, nephrectomy 4 weeks later. This renal cell carcinoma was of the clear cell type. The sequences come from blood, collected from a patient whose treatment included radiotherapy and nephrectomy. This TCR was recovered from a woman aged 60-70 years with renal cell carcinoma.

CDR3 amino acids: CASTRVRGSQETQYF. For the CDR3, the DNA is TGTGCCAGCACCAGAGTCAGGGGCAGCCAAGAGACCCAGTACTTC. This chain uses TRBV2 with TRBJ2-5; D possibly corresponds to TRBD1 (6 bases). The CDR3 is 15 residues long. With 7 bases removed from V and 1 base from J, the gap between germline ends came to 16 bases. Germline CDR1 and CDR2: SNHLY and FYNNEI.